This TCR beta chain was obtained from a study of cytomegalovirus exposure and HLA in healthy donors. The wider study: Clustering assigned 81% of the approximately 370 genotyped donors to the Caucasian-associated ancestry cluster. Whole-study findings and limits: Many donors shared some public TCRs, even though most TCR sequences were rare. Presence/absence analyses rested on an assumption that sequencing depth was roughly uniform across donors.

With 60 Vbeta and 13 Jbeta primers, the PCR was carried out. Some clones are missing from TCRdb's copy, which holds only in-frame ones; the method was immunoSEQ multiplex PCR. The table records about 120,000 clones, roughly 80% of them present only once. Regarding donors, all were healthy bone marrow donors. Germline V gene lookup returns CDR1 MNHEY and CDR2 SMNVEV (reference sequence). The CDR3 has 12 amino acids. The V and J ends lost 5 bases and 7 bases respectively, with 11 bases between them. To note about this clone: Its specificity is not known.

The specimen sequenced was PBMCs. The sequence came from a man between 60 and 75 years old in good health and CMV-seropositive. The chain joins TRBV27 to TRBJ1-2; D is possibly TRBD1 (6 bases). This CDR3 reads CASSNYRVGYTF. The CDR3 bases are TGTGCCAGCAGTAACTACAGGGTTGGCTACACCTTC.